A single sample gave rise to the 25 T cell receptor beta chains below, sequenced in a study of blood T cell repertoires in COVID-19. Here immunoSEQ multiplex PCR was the method, and the copy in TCRdb shows in-frame clones only, minus some. The sample shows about 120,000 clones, roughly 79% of them seen only once. Sample: peripheral blood. These receptors were taken from a human donor in a cohort sampled during active COVID-19.

The V and J genes are TRBV2 and TRBJ1-5; no clear D gene. The CDR3 is 15 residues long. Trimming removed 6 bases at V and 4 bases at J, with 16 bases between. The germline V gene encodes CDR1 SNHLY and CDR2 FYNNEI. CDR3 amino acids: CASSPNARGNQPQHF. For the CDR3, the DNA is TGTGCCAGCAGCCCCAACGCCCGGGGTAATCAGCCCCAGCATTTT.

V gene TRBV13 combines with J gene TRBJ2-3, with a tentative D call TRBD1 (5 bases). V lost 5 bases, J lost 4 bases, and 13 bases lay in between. CDR3 length: 14 amino acids. Per the germline V gene, CDR1 is PRHDT and CDR2 is FYEKMQ (reference sequence). The CDR3 nucleotides read TGTGCCAGCAGCGCTTTCAGGGCCGCAGATACGCAGTATTTT. Translated: CASSAFRAADTQYF.

V is TRBV9 and J is TRBJ1-6; TRBD1 aligns across 8 bases. Trimming removed 5 bases from V and 10 bases from J; junction bases left unmatched: 8. Germline CDR1 and CDR2: SGDLS and YYNGEE. The length of the CDR3 is 14 residues. The chain's CDR3 is CASSYDRGNSPLHF. The CDR3 nucleotides read TGTGCCAGCAGTTACGACAGGGGTAACTCACCCCTCCACTTT.

The chain is built from TRBV6-5 and TRBJ1-4; a possible D gene is TRBD1 (5 bases). V lost 6 bases to trimming and J lost 7 bases, with 12 bases between them. CDR1 MNHEY and CDR2 SVGAGI come from the germline V gene. CDR3 length equals 13 residues. The CDR3 region is CASSRSGGEKLFF. CDR3 nucleotide sequence: TGTGCCAGCAGCCGGTCGGGGGGTGAAAAACTGTTTTTT.

This clone was found a few times. This CDR3 is CASGQGDQPQHF. Here the CDR3 DNA reads TGTGCCAGTGGACAGGGAGATCAGCCCCAGCATTTT. The chain joins TRBV19 to TRBJ1-5, with TRBD1 matching over 8 bases. The CDR3 runs to 12 residues. The trim removed 8 bases at V and 5 bases at J, leaving 2 bases unmatched. The germline CDR1 and CDR2 sequences are LNHDA and SQIVND (reference sequence).

This clone was observed a few times. The chain joins TRBV18 to TRBJ2-2; TRBD1 aligns across 8 bases. With 3 bases clipped from V and 4 bases from J, the junction kept 1 base outside the gene matches. The CDR3 is made up of 14 amino acids. Germline CDR1 and CDR2: KGHSH and LQKENI. The CDR3 sequence: CASSPGQATGELFF. CDR3 bases: TGTGCCAGCTCACCGGGACAGGCCACCGGGGAGCTGTTTTTT. Drawing the rest from reference TRBV18 and TRBJ2-2, the complete variable domain is NAGVMQNPRHLVRRRGQEARLRCSPMKGHSHVYWYRQLPEEGLKFMVYLQKENIIDESGMPKERFSAEFPKEGPSILRIQQVVRGDSAAYFCASSPGQATGELFFGEGSRLTVL.

The rearrangement links TRBV11-2 to TRBJ1-5; D is uncertain. V was trimmed by 3 bases and J by 5 bases, leaving 8 bases between them. The germline V gene encodes CDR1 SGHAT and CDR2 FQNNGV. The CDR3 sequence is 13 residues long. The CDR3 sequence is CASSFTVYQPQHF. CDR3 coding DNA: TGTGCCAGCAGCTTCACTGTCTATCAGCCCCAGCATTTT.

CDR3 sequence reads: CASSLLAGGADTQYF. The CDR3 region has the DNA TGTGCCAGCAGCCTGCTAGCGGGAGGGGCAGATACGCAGTATTTT. This sequence joins TRBV9 and TRBJ2-3; 12 bases line up with TRBD2. The V segment lost 4 bases and the J segment 4 bases; nucleotides outside the gene matches: 4. Per germline, CDR1 SGDLS and CDR2 YYNGEE. CDR3 length: 15 residues.

V gene TRBV9 combines with J gene TRBJ2-1; 8 nucleotides agree with TRBD1. J gave up 4 bases and V 3 bases, and 6 bases lay outside the gene matches. The CDR3 is 15 residues long. CDR1 is SGDLS, CDR2 YYNGEE, per germline. The CDR3 DNA follows: TGTGCCAGCAGCGGCCTGGGACAGGCATACAATGAGCAGTTCTTC. Its protein is CASSGLGQAYNEQFF.

This clone was recorded at least ten times. The rearrangement joins TRBV30 to TRBJ2-7, with D possibly TRBD2 on 5 matching bases. V lost 8 bases and J 3 bases, leaving 17 bases between the germline ends. The CDR3 covers 13 residues. CDR1 is GTSNPN, CDR2 SVGIG, per germline (reference sequence). CDR3 protein: CAGTRRLNYEQYF. The CDR3 DNA reads as TGTGCCGGAACTAGAAGGCTCAACTACGAGCAGTACTTC.

This clone was observed a handful of times. The chain is built from TRBV7-8 and TRBJ2-3; 9 nucleotides match TRBD2. Trimming at V came to 2 bases and at J to 5 bases, leaving 8 bases not matched to a gene. Germline CDR1 SGHVS, CDR2 FQNEAQ. The CDR3 length is 16 residues. The CDR3 sequence is CASSLNGGRARDTQYF. CDR3 sequence (DNA): TGTGCCAGCAGCTTAAATGGCGGGAGGGCCAGAGATACGCAGTATTTT.

The chain employs TRBV15 and TRBJ1-1; D not certain. The CDR3 consists of 16 residues. CDR1 and CDR2 (germline): LNHNV, YYDKDF (reference sequence). V dropped 1 base and J dropped 0 bases, with 12 bases sitting between them. The CDR3 DNA reads TGTGCCACCAGCAGAGCTCGGCGGGAAATGAACACTGAAGCTTTCTTT. Its translation: CATSRARREMNTEAFF.

The chain couples TRBV28 to TRBJ1-2; 7 bases agree with TRBD1. The junction had 5 bases not matched to a gene; V was cut back by 5 bases and J by 8 bases. Germline V gene lookup returns CDR1 MDHEN and CDR2 SYDVKM. There are 12 residues in the CDR3. CDR3 amino acids: CASSTGQRGYTF. The CDR3 DNA follows: TGTGCCAGCAGTACGGGACAGAGAGGCTACACCTTC.

The chain employs TRBV5-6 and TRBJ1-4; 10 positions match TRBD1. The CDR3 runs 15 residues. Germline V lookup: CDR1 SGHDT, CDR2 YYEEEE. V shed 4 bases and J 8 bases; nucleotides not matched to a gene: 8. CDR3 in amino acids: CASSLTGTGEEKLFF. The CDR3 DNA reads as TGTGCCAGCAGCCTTACCGGGACAGGGGAGGAAAAACTGTTTTTT.

The chain couples TRBV19 to TRBJ2-1; D is unclear. Trimming took off 4 bases at V and 11 bases at J, with 15 bases between the two ends. The CDR3 extends over 13 amino acids. Germline CDR1 is LNHDA and CDR2 is SQIVND (reference sequence). The CDR3: CASSRAPAPKQFF. The CDR3 region has the DNA TGTGCCAGTAGTAGGGCGCCGGCGCCCAAGCAGTTCTTC.

The count of this clone is one. The chain carries TRBV6-6 and TRBJ2-3, with D unclear. CDR3 length: 13 amino acids. Germline lookup yields CDR1 MNHNY and CDR2 SVGAGI (reference sequence). Deletions cut 2 bases from V and 6 bases from J, with 9 bases between. CDR3 amino acids: CASSYNGADTQYF. CDR3 in DNA: TGTGCCAGCAGTTACAATGGAGCCGATACGCAGTATTTT.

The J gene is TRBJ1-3, the V gene TRBV5-1; perhaps TRBD1 as D (6 bases). Germline V CDR1 and CDR2: SGHRS, YFSETQ. The CDR3 totals 16 residues. With 3 bases removed from V and 0 bases from J, the gap between germline ends came to 13 bases. The CDR3 sequence is CASSSDSPSSGNTIYF. CDR3 sequence (DNA): TGCGCCAGCAGCTCGGACAGTCCCAGCTCTGGAAACACCATATATTTT.

The J gene is TRBJ2-5, the V gene TRBV6-5, with D perhaps TRBD2 (6 bases). The CDR3 is 14 residues long. Trimming stripped 7 bases from V and 2 bases from J, with 14 bases between. Germline V gene data show CDR1 as MNHEY and CDR2 as SVGAGI. CDR3 sequence: CASKRVLSQETQYF. CDR3 coding DNA: TGTGCCAGCAAGCGGGTATTATCTCAAGAGACCCAGTACTTC.

The chain joins TRBV6-2 or TRBV6-3 to TRBJ1-5; no clear D. Looked up from germline, CDR1 is MNHEY and CDR2 is SVGEGT. With 6 bases removed from V and 0 bases from J, the gap between germline ends came to 6 bases. This CDR3 is built from 13 residues. This CDR3 is CASSRDSNQPQHF. In DNA form, the CDR3 reads TGTGCCAGCAGCCGAGATAGCAATCAGCCCCAGCATTTT.

The gene calls are TRBV21-1 and TRBJ2-1; TRBD2 is the table's D call and was not checked against the DNA. TRBV21-1 is flagged as a pseudogene. This CDR3 has 18 amino acids. In nucleotides, the CDR3 is TGTGCCAGCAGCTTTAAAGAGACTAGCGTATACTCCTACAATGAGCAGTTCTTC. This codes for CASSFKETSVYSYNEQFF.

CDR3: CASSFQGPNTEAFF. The CDR3 DNA reads TGTGCCAGCAGTTTCCAGGGCCCGAACACTGAAGCTTTCTTT. The V gene is TRBV27, the J gene TRBJ1-1, with a weak D call TRBD1 (5 bases). The CDR3 covers 14 residues. Germline lookup yields CDR1 MNHEY and CDR2 SMNVEV (reference sequence). The V end lost 3 bases, the J end lost 1 base, and 9 bases lay between the germline ends.

The V gene is TRBV18, the J gene TRBJ1-4; the match to TRBD1 covers 12 bases. With V trimmed by 1 base and J by 8 bases, 5 bases remained unmatched. CDR1 KGHSH and CDR2 LQKENI come from the germline V gene. The CDR3 spans 16 residues. The CDR3 coding sequence is TGTGCCAGCTCACCACGGGGACAGGGGGCCGGCGAAAAACTGTTTTTT. Its translation: CASSPRGQGAGEKLFF.

V gene TRBV5-4 combines with J gene TRBJ2-1; D is undetermined. Germline CDR1 is SGHNT and CDR2 is YYREEE (reference sequence). Trimming cost V 3 bases and J 3 bases, with 10 bases left between them. This CDR3 contains 14 residues. CDR3 amino acids: CASSSQSGYNEQFF. As DNA, the CDR3 is TGTGCCAGCAGCTCCCAGTCTGGCTACAATGAGCAGTTCTTC.

The V gene is TRBV12-3 or TRBV12-4, the J gene TRBJ1-1; D call uncertain. The CDR3 is 13 amino acids. V was clipped by 2 bases and J by 3 bases, with 7 bases between them. CDR3 in amino acids: CASSLQAYTEAFF. The CDR3, as DNA: TGTGCCAGCAGTTTACAGGCATACACTGAAGCTTTCTTT.

This clone has ten or more counts. The chain couples TRBV6-6 to TRBJ1-5, with D tentatively TRBD1 (5 bases). Trimming left V 7 bases short and J 0 bases short, with 13 bases between. This CDR3 spans 15 amino acids. Germline lookup yields CDR1 MNHNY and CDR2 SVGAGI (reference sequence). The CDR3 reads CASKVSQDSNQPQHF. The CDR3 coding sequence is TGTGCCAGCAAGGTTTCACAGGATAGCAATCAGCCCCAGCATTTT.